The 32 T cell receptor beta chains reported below all come from one sample, sequenced in a study of cytomegalovirus exposure and HLA in healthy donors. Primers for the PCR totalled 60 Vbeta and 13 Jbeta. The assay was immunoSEQ multiplex PCR, and TCRdb's table has in-frame clones only and misses some. This sample has 150,000 to 200,000 clones, with roughly four fifths found just once. Sequencing was performed on PBMCs. Every receptor here comes from a man aged 18 to 29 in good health and CMV-seronegative.

The rearrangement uses TRBV6-6 and TRBJ1-1; D gene uncertain. Germline CDR1 is MNHNY and CDR2 is SVGAGI (reference sequence). CDR3 length: 13 amino acids. The V end was cut by 4 bases, the J end by 11 bases, with 17 bases between. CDR3 DNA sequence: TGTGCCAGCAGTTTTTCGACGATGATGGAGGCTTTCTTT. As protein: CASSFSTMMEAFF.

The rearrangement links TRBV19 to TRBJ1-1; 7 bases align to TRBD1. V gave up 7 bases and J gave up 7 bases; unmatched junction bases: 15. The V gene's germline CDR1 is LNHDA and CDR2 SQIVND (reference sequence). The CDR3 is made up of 15 amino acids. The CDR3 bases are TGTGCCAGTACCCATTTAGACAGGGTATATAGTGAAGCTTTCTTT. This encodes CASTHLDRVYSEAFF. Using reference TRBV19 and TRBJ1-1 for the parts outside the CDR3, the full variable domain is DGGITQSPKYLFRKEGQNVTLSCEQNLNHDAMYWYRQDPGQGLRLIYYSQIVNDFQKGDIAEGYSVSREKKESFPLTVTSAQKNPTAFYLCASTHLDRVYSEAFFGQGTRLTVV.

V is TRBV10-1 and J is TRBJ1-2; D remains unclear. This CDR3 has 12 residues. Trimming removed 11 bases at V and 4 bases at J, with 14 bases between. From germline, CDR1 is WNHNN and CDR2 SYGVQD (reference sequence). CDR3 in amino acids: CAPKAGLYGYTF. CDR3 nucleotides: TGCGCCCCAAAGGCAGGCCTCTATGGCTACACCTTC.

This clone turned up a few times. The chain has TRBV14 and TRBJ2-2; 9 bases match TRBD1. The CDR3 totals 15 residues. V lost 4 bases to trimming and J lost 5 bases; unmatched junction nucleotides: 5. Looked up from germline, CDR1 is SGHDN and CDR2 is FVKESK. CDR3 nucleotides: TGTGCCAGCAGCCGCGGACAGGGGTGGACCGGGGAGCTGTTTTTT. Translated: CASSRGQGWTGELFF.

V is TRBV7-9 and J is TRBJ1-2, with TRBD1 as a possible D gene (6 bases). The germline V gene encodes CDR1 SEHNR and CDR2 FQNEAQ (reference sequence). V was trimmed by 7 bases and J by 6 bases, leaving 15 bases between them. The CDR3 sequence is 13 residues long. For the CDR3, the DNA is TGTGCCAGCACCTCAAGCAGGGGCCATGGCTACACCTTC. The encoded protein is CASTSSRGHGYTF.

The chain couples TRBV7-8 to TRBJ2-7, with 8 nucleotides matching TRBD1. The CDR3 spans 14 residues. CDR1 SGHVS and CDR2 FQNEAQ come from the germline V gene. With 2 bases clipped from V and 6 bases from J, the junction kept 6 bases outside the gene matches. The CDR3 reads CASSLSRDRGEQYF. CDR3 nucleotides: TGTGCCAGCAGCTTAAGCCGTGACAGGGGCGAGCAGTACTTC.

The chain employs TRBV2 and TRBJ2-6; 9 nucleotides agree with TRBD1. The CDR3 extends over 18 amino acids. Trimming removed 6 bases from V and 4 bases from J; junction bases left unmatched: 13. Looked up from germline, CDR1 is SNHLY and CDR2 is FYNNEI. CDR3 amino acids: CASRPDRGESSGANVLTF. Here the CDR3 DNA reads TGTGCCAGCAGGCCGGACAGGGGAGAGTCTTCAGGGGCCAACGTCCTGACTTTC.

The CDR3 nucleotides read TGCGCCAGCAGCCAAGTCCGGGGGGGGCTAGCGTCGAGCTCCTACAATGAGCAGTTCTTC. Its protein product is CASSQVRGGLASSSYNEQFF. This chain links TRBV4-3 with TRBJ2-1, with 8 bases that match TRBD2. Trimming took 1 base from V and 0 from J; bases not matched to a gene: 14. This CDR3 is built from 20 residues. CDR1 and CDR2 from the germline V gene are LGHNA and YSLEER.

The chain uses TRBV9 and TRBJ1-4; no firm D call. Trimming cost V 4 bases and J 6 bases, with 13 bases left between them. CDR1 and CDR2 (germline): SGDLS, YYNGEE. The CDR3 covers 14 residues. The CDR3 is CASSPRATYEKLFF. CDR3 DNA: TGTGCCAGCAGCCCGAGGGCGACTTATGAAAAACTGTTTTTT. Together with reference TRBV9 and TRBJ1-4, the CDR3 gives the full variable domain: DSGVTQTPKHLITATGQRVTLRCSPRSGDLSVYWYQQSLDQGLQFLIQYYNGEERAKGNILERFSAQQFPDLHSELNLSSLELGDSALYFCASSPRATYEKLFFGSGTQLSVL.

J is TRBJ2-3 and V is TRBV4-3; the D gene is possibly TRBD2 (6 bases). Germline CDR1 reads LGHNA; CDR2 reads YSLEER. Deletions cut 1 base from V and 5 bases from J, with 19 bases between. This CDR3 has 17 residues. CDR3 DNA sequence: TGCGCCAGCAGCCAAGGACCAAGCGGGCCCGGGGGAGATACGCAGTATTTT. The encoded protein is CASSQGPSGPGGDTQYF.

The chain combines TRBV6-6 with TRBJ2-3; 8 bases align to TRBD2. Germline lookup yields CDR1 MNHNY and CDR2 SVGAGI (reference sequence). V shed 5 bases, J shed 6 bases, and the junction held 7 bases outside the gene matches. The length of the CDR3 is 14 residues. This CDR3 is CASSRGGFGDTQYF. CDR3 in DNA: TGTGCCAGCAGTCGGGGGGGATTCGGGGATACGCAGTATTTT.

The chain employs TRBV7-9 and TRBJ2-2, with D perhaps matching TRBD2 (7 bases). CDR1 and CDR2 from the germline V gene are SEHNR and FQNEAQ (reference sequence). Trimming cost V 5 bases and J 3 bases, with 13 bases left between them. The CDR3 runs 15 residues. The CDR3 loop reads CASSPRGGHTGELFF. CDR3 coding DNA: TGTGCCAGCAGCCCCCGCGGGGGCCACACCGGGGAGCTGTTTTTT.

This clone was detected a few times. The chain uses TRBV29-1 and TRBJ2-1; 8 bases match TRBD2. Germline values: CDR1 SQVTM, CDR2 ANQGSEA. This CDR3 is 11 amino acids long. Trimming cost V 4 bases and J 9 bases; bases outside gene matches: 2. The CDR3: CSVVAGGEQFF. For the CDR3, the DNA is TGCAGCGTTGTGGCGGGAGGTGAGCAGTTCTTC.

With regard to this clone: Sequence at one end of the junction differs from germline and may be a read error. The rearrangement uses TRBV5-4 and TRBJ1-5; D gene ambiguous. The CDR3 is 11 residues long. Germline assignment: CDR1 SGHNT and CDR2 YYREEE (reference sequence). The CDR3 region is CARRSPQAQHF. The CDR3 DNA reads as TGTGCCAGACGTTCCCCTCAGGCCCAGCATTTT.

The chain links TRBV19 to TRBJ2-7; the D gene is possibly TRBD1 (6 bases). The CDR3 is made up of 14 amino acids. Germline V lookup: CDR1 LNHDA, CDR2 SQIVND (reference sequence). Trimming cost V 4 bases and J 2 bases, with 12 bases left between them. CDR3 residues: CASSTLGTPYEQYF. Written as DNA, the CDR3 is TGTGCCAGTAGTACCTTAGGGACACCCTACGAGCAGTACTTC.

The chain recombines TRBV5-4 with TRBJ1-1; D may be TRBD1 (5 bases). CDR3 length: 15 residues. Trimming stripped 2 bases from V and 2 bases from J, with 13 bases between. Germline-derived CDR1 and CDR2 are SGHNT and YYREEE (reference sequence). The CDR3 bases are TGTGCCAGCAGCTTTATAGGGGTTGATAACACTGAAGCTTTCTTT. This sequence encodes CASSFIGVDNTEAFF.

The chain joins TRBV19 to TRBJ2-7, with D possibly being TRBD2 (5 bases). CDR3 length: 13 amino acids. Germline loops: CDR1 LNHDA, CDR2 SQIVND (reference sequence). The V gene lost 6 bases and the J gene lost 1 base, with 10 bases spanning the gap. The CDR3 loop is CASRGSVSYEQYF. CDR3 DNA sequence: TGTGCCAGTAGGGGTAGCGTGTCCTACGAGCAGTACTTC.

This clone was detected once. The V and J genes are TRBV7-6 and TRBJ2-1; D is unresolved. The germline V and J ends were trimmed by 1 base and 5 bases, with 6 bases remaining between them. CDR1 is SGHVS and CDR2 is FNYEAQ in the germline V gene. This CDR3 contains 13 residues. The CDR3 loop is CASSLGLDNEQFF. DNA of the CDR3: TGTGCCAGCAGCTTAGGACTTGACAATGAGCAGTTCTTC.

The chain uses TRBV16 and TRBJ2-7; D is unclear. Germline CDR1 and CDR2: KGHSY and FQNENV. V lost 3 bases, J lost 5 bases, and 11 bases lay in between. The length of the CDR3 is 13 residues. CDR3 nucleotides: TGTGCCAGCAGCCACGCCCCGCAGGACGAGCAGTACTTC. This encodes CASSHAPQDEQYF.

The chain couples TRBV19 to TRBJ2-5, with D possibly being TRBD1 (7 bases). Germline loops: CDR1 LNHDA, CDR2 SQIVND (reference sequence). The CDR3 loop spans 14 amino acids. Between the trimmed V and J ends, which lost 5 bases and 5 bases, there was a span of 15 bases. The CDR3 nucleotides are TGTGCCAGTAGTGTTCAGGGGGGCGGTGAGACCCAGTACTTC. This codes for CASSVQGGGETQYF.

The chain employs TRBV4-3 and TRBJ2-7, with 12 bases that match TRBD1. V lost 3 bases to trimming and J lost 6 bases; unmatched junction nucleotides: 6. CDR3 size: 15 residues. The V gene's germline CDR1 is LGHNA and CDR2 YSLEER. Here the CDR3 reads CASSHGDRGLGEQYF. The CDR3 bases are TGCGCCAGCAGCCATGGGGACAGGGGGCTCGGCGAGCAGTACTTC.

The chain combines TRBV30 with TRBJ1-2; 7 positions agree with TRBD1. The CDR3 is made up of 12 amino acids. The germline gives CDR1 GTSNPN, CDR2 SVGIG (reference sequence). The V gene end was trimmed by 8 bases and the J gene end by 4 bases; junction bases not matched to a gene: 7. For the CDR3, the DNA is TGTGCCAAAAACACAGGGGCCTATGGCTACACCTTC. It codes for CAKNTGAYGYTF.

This sequence joins TRBV2 and TRBJ2-7; TRBD2 aligns across 13 bases. After removal of 1 base from V and 3 bases from J, the junction contained 3 bases not matched to a gene. The CDR3 is made up of 16 amino acids. The V gene's germline CDR1 is SNHLY and CDR2 FYNNEI. The CDR3 protein is CASSEGTSGGLYEQYF. The CDR3 bases are TGTGCCAGCAGTGAAGGGACTAGCGGGGGACTCTACGAGCAGTACTTC.

The chain joins TRBV5-4 to TRBJ2-1; D remains unclear. CDR3 size: 12 residues. Germline CDR1 reads SGHNT; CDR2 reads YYREEE (reference sequence). Deletions cut 1 base from V and 9 bases from J, with 8 bases between. Written as DNA, the CDR3 is TGTGCCAGCAGCTTGCCGTTCGGTGAGCAGTTCTTC. Protein product: CASSLPFGEQFF.

CDR3 protein: CASSTSGQATSGYTF. The CDR3, as DNA: TGTGCCAGCAGCACCTCGGGACAGGCGACTTCTGGCTACACCTTC. The chain combines TRBV9 with TRBJ1-2; 8 nucleotides match TRBD1. The CDR3 is made up of 15 amino acids. V trimming: 4 bases; J trimming: 7 bases; junction bases outside the gene matches: 12. Germline lookup yields CDR1 SGDLS and CDR2 YYNGEE.

In its sample, this clone was seen once. The same CDR3 can be traced to other DNA sequences in this sample. This chain connects TRBV6-5 to TRBJ1-1; tentative D call: TRBD1 (6 bases). Germline V gene sequence: CDR1 MNHEY, CDR2 SVGAGI. Trimming removed 0 bases from V and 1 base from J, with 9 bases in between. The CDR3 is 15 residues long. DNA for the CDR3: TGTGCCAGCAGTTACTCAGGCAGGGGGAACACTGAAGCTTTCTTT. This translates into CASSYSGRGNTEAFF.

This clone was observed once. CDR3 nucleotide sequence: TGTGCCAGCCGGGGCGGGAGTCGGGAGTTCTTC. Translating it yields CASRGGSREFF. The rearrangement links TRBV28 to TRBJ2-1; TRBD2 aligns across 7 bases. V was clipped by 8 bases and J by 14 bases; unmatched bases: 9. This CDR3 region has 11 residues. The germline gives CDR1 MDHEN, CDR2 SYDVKM.

The rearrangement joins TRBV5-4 to TRBJ2-7; TRBD2 matches at 7 bases. The CDR3 has 15 residues. The trim removed 4 bases at V and 3 bases at J, leaving 10 bases unmatched. Germline assignment: CDR1 SGHNT and CDR2 YYREEE (reference sequence). The CDR3, as DNA: TGTGCCAGCAGCCCCCGCGGGGGTTCGAACTACGAGCAGTACTTC. Amino acids: CASSPRGGSNYEQYF.

The chain has TRBV27 and TRBJ2-7; D is perhaps TRBD1 (6 bases). CDR3 length equals 13 residues. V dropped 10 bases and J dropped 3 bases, with 16 bases sitting between them. The germline gives CDR1 MNHEY, CDR2 SMNVEV (reference sequence). In nucleotides, the CDR3 is TGTGCCACCCGAGGCCAGGGGAGCTACGAGCAGTACTTC. As protein: CATRGQGSYEQYF.

The J gene is TRBJ2-7, the V gene TRBV2, with 9 nucleotides matching TRBD2. After removal of 3 bases from V and 4 bases from J, the junction contained 16 bases not matched to a gene. The length of the CDR3 is 18 residues. CDR1 and CDR2 from the germline V gene are SNHLY and FYNNEI. CDR3 in DNA: TGTGCCAGCAGTGAGCACCCGCCAGCTAGCGGGGCCCGTTACGAGCAGTACTTC. As protein: CASSEHPPASGARYEQYF.

This rearrangement joins TRBV6-1 to TRBJ2-7, with 10 bases aligning to TRBD2. The CDR3 has 17 residues. V gave up 3 bases and J gave up 2 bases; unmatched junction bases: 10. Germline CDR1 MNHNS, CDR2 SASEGT. The CDR3 DNA follows: TGTGCCAGCAGTGACCCCAGCGGGGGGGCTTTAGCCTACGAGCAGTACTTC. This sequence encodes CASSDPSGGALAYEQYF.

The chain has TRBV6-6 and TRBJ1-3; 10 bases agree with TRBD1. The CDR3 runs to 16 residues. Germline loops: CDR1 MNHNY, CDR2 SVGAGI (reference sequence). V shed 8 bases and J 4 bases; nucleotides not matched to a gene: 11. The CDR3 region has the DNA TGTGCCAGCTGTCTCGGGACAGGGGTTTTAGGAAACACCATATATTTT. Amino acid sequence: CASCLGTGVLGNTIYF.